Presented here are 14 T cell receptor beta chains from one specimen sequenced in a study of blood T cell repertoires in COVID-19. Generated by immunoSEQ multiplex PCR, the TCRdb table keeps only in-frame clones and is missing some. This table holds some 50,000 clones, more than 85% found once. The sample consisted of peripheral blood. All receptors derive from a man aged 60 to 69 with COVID-19, enrolled during active disease.

CDR3 protein: CSASPQGVEYGYTF. The CDR3 nucleotides are TGCAGTGCTAGTCCCCAGGGGGTAGAATATGGCTACACCTTC. This chain joins TRBV20-1 and TRBJ1-2; 7 bases are shared with TRBD1. This CDR3 is built from 14 residues. From germline, CDR1 is DFQATT and CDR2 SNEGSKA (reference sequence). Trimming at V came to 3 bases and at J to 5 bases, leaving 9 bases not matched to a gene.

The V and J genes are TRBV5-4 and TRBJ1-6; 11 nucleotides match TRBD1. V dropped 10 bases and J dropped 0; count of bases not matched to a gene: 6. Looked up from germline, CDR1 is SGHNT and CDR2 is YYREEE (reference sequence). The CDR3 covers 16 residues. The DNA of the CDR3 is TGTGCCGCCAAGGACAGGGGGCTCTCCTATAATTCACCCCTCCACTTT. The encoded protein is CAAKDRGLSYNSPLHF.

The chain carries TRBV6-5 and TRBJ1-2; weak D call: TRBD1 (6 bases). The CDR3 is 14 amino acids. Germline CDR1 MNHEY, CDR2 SVGAGI. The V and J ends lost 3 bases and 4 bases respectively, with 12 bases between them. The chain's CDR3 is CASSYGTGSYGYTF. CDR3 DNA sequence: TGTGCCAGCAGTTATGGAACAGGGAGCTATGGCTACACCTTC.

The chain combines TRBV7-3 with TRBJ1-1; possibly TRBD1 for D (6 bases). CDR1 is SGHTA and CDR2 is FQGTGA in the germline V gene. The V gene lost 4 bases and the J gene lost 3 bases, with 12 bases spanning the gap. The CDR3 loop spans 14 amino acids. CDR3 protein: CASSSTGRDTEAFF. DNA of the CDR3: TGTGCCAGCAGCTCCACAGGGAGGGACACTGAAGCTTTCTTT.

This clone was detected only once. This rearrangement joins TRBV27 to TRBJ1-3; unclear D gene. CDR3 length: 13 amino acids. The V end was cut by 5 bases, the J end by 4 bases, with 9 bases between. CDR1 and CDR2 (germline): MNHEY, SMNVEV (reference sequence). DNA of the CDR3: TGTGCCAGCAGTCCCACTCTGGGAAACACCATATATTTT. It is translated as CASSPTLGNTIYF.

This clone has only a few counts. The genes are TRBV3-1 (or the pseudogene TRBV3-2) and TRBJ2-5, with 7 positions matching TRBD1. J lost 1 base, V lost 0 bases, and 5 bases had no gene match. Germline CDR1 reads LGHDT; CDR2 reads YNNKEL (reference sequence). The CDR3 sequence is 16 residues long. CDR3 region: CASSQEGQNPQETQYF. CDR3 nucleotides: TGTGCCAGCAGCCAAGAGGGACAGAACCCCCAAGAGACCCAGTACTTC.

The gene calls are TRBV18 and TRBJ1-4, with D tentatively TRBD1 (5 bases). Trimming removed 6 bases from V and 0 bases from J, with 17 bases in between. Germline CDR1 reads KGHSH; CDR2 reads LQKENI. This CDR3 contains 17 residues. The CDR3 DNA follows: TGTGCCAGCTCCCAGACAGAACCCTCTGCAACTAATGAAAAACTGTTTTTT. Protein product: CASSQTEPSATNEKLFF. The full variable domain, completed using reference TRBV18 and TRBJ1-4, is NAGVMQNPRHLVRRRGQEARLRCSPMKGHSHVYWYRQLPEEGLKFMVYLQKENIIDESGMPKERFSAEFPKEGPSILRIQQVVRGDSAAYFCASSQTEPSATNEKLFFGSGTQLSVL.

The chain has TRBV25-1 and TRBJ2-4; 12 positions match TRBD1. This CDR3 region has 17 residues. Germline loops: CDR1 MGHDK, CDR2 SYGVNS. Trimming took 4 bases from V and 2 from J; bases not matched to a gene: 6. The chain's CDR3 is CASSARGDRGPKNIQYF. CDR3 nucleotide sequence: TGTGCCAGCAGTGCGCGGGGGGACAGGGGGCCCAAAAACATTCAGTACTTC. The entire variable domain, with the rest obtained from reference TRBV25-1 and TRBJ2-4, is as follows: EADIYQTPRYLVIGTGKKITLECSQTMGHDKMYWYQQDPGMELHLIHYSYGVNSTEKGDLSSESTVSRIRTEHFPLTLESARPSHTSQYLCASSARGDRGPKNIQYFGAGTRLSVL.

The V call is TRBV28, the J call TRBJ1-2; possibly TRBD1 for D (6 bases). The CDR3 spans 11 residues. Trimming removed 7 bases at V and 4 bases at J, with 7 bases between. CDR1 and CDR2 (germline): MDHEN, SYDVKM. For the CDR3, the DNA is TGTGCCAGCAAAGGGGGCTATGGCTACACCTTC. This gives the protein CASKGGYGYTF.

This clone was observed a handful of times. The chain recombines TRBV19 with TRBJ1-5; maybe TRBD1 (5 bases). Looked up from germline, CDR1 is LNHDA and CDR2 is SQIVND (reference sequence). The CDR3 is 16 amino acids. The V end lost 1 base, the J end lost 4 bases, and 14 bases lay between the germline ends. CDR3 sequence (DNA): TGTGCCAGTAGTATAGTGGGCAGGGCGAAGAATCAGCCCCAGCATTTT. Residues: CASSIVGRAKNQPQHF.

This chain links TRBV28 with TRBJ2-5; 7 bases fit TRBD1. CDR1 is MDHEN, CDR2 SYDVKM, per germline. The CDR3 consists of 14 residues. Germline trimming cut 7 bases from V and 5 bases from J; bases unmatched to any gene: 10. Here the CDR3 DNA reads TGTGCCAGCAAACCGGTAGGGGGCCGGGAGACCCAGTACTTC. It translates to CASKPVGGRETQYF. Complete variable domain (other parts from reference TRBV28 and TRBJ2-5): DVKVTQSSRYLVKRTGEKVFLECVQDMDHENMFWYRQDPGLGLRLIYFSYDVKMKEKGDIPEGYSVSREKKERFSLILESASTNQTSMYLCASKPVGGRETQYFGPGTRLLVL.

The V call is TRBV9, the J call TRBJ1-1; 8 bases align to TRBD1. V lost 3 bases to trimming and J lost 5 bases; unmatched junction nucleotides: 9. Germline V CDR1 and CDR2: SGDLS, YYNGEE. This CDR3 contains 15 residues. The CDR3 DNA sequence: TGTGCCAGCAGCGACTGGACAGGGAAAGGGACTGAAGCTTTCTTT. Protein product: CASSDWTGKGTEAFF.

This clone was recorded only once. This sequence joins TRBV28 and TRBJ1-4; maybe TRBD1 (5 bases). CDR1 and CDR2 (germline): MDHEN, SYDVKM. The CDR3 is made up of 14 amino acids. Trimming took 2 bases from V and 6 from J, leaving 10 bases between them. This CDR3 is CASSLPGVYEKLFF. The CDR3 DNA is TGTGCCAGCAGTTTACCGGGGGTGTATGAAAAACTGTTTTTT.

The V gene is TRBV30, the J gene TRBJ1-1, with a possible D match to TRBD1 (5 bases). V was clipped by 2 bases and J by 1 base, with 11 bases between them. CDR1 is GTSNPN, CDR2 SVGIG, per germline (reference sequence). The length of the CDR3 is 14 residues. This CDR3 is CAWSPGLPNTEAFF. Here the CDR3 DNA reads TGTGCCTGGAGTCCGGGACTCCCGAACACTGAAGCTTTCTTT.